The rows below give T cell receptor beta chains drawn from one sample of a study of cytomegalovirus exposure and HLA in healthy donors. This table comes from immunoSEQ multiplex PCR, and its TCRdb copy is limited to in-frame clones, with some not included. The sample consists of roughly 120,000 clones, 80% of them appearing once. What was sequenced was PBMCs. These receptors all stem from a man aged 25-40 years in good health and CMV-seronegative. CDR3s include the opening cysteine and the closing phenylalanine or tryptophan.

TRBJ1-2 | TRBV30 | CAWSRQTHGYTF
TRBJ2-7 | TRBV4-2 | CASRPGAEPYEQYF
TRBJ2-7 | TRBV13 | CASTSPSGSTEQYF
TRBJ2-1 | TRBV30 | CAWSAGQSYNEQFF
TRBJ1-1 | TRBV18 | CATRDRGNTEAFF
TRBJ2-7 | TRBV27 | CASSHRGTSGYEQYF
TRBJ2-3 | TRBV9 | CASSVLRGSTTDTQYF
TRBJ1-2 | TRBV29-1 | CSVGVWTLDGRTGGYTF
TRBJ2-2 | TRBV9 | CASSLPGGGGELFF
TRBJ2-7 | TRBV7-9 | CSSSFGSAGQENHEQYF
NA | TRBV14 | CASSRPEGGNTGELFF
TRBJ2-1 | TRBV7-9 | CASSFRQGLGNEQFF
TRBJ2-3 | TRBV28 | CASSLWGRGTDTQYF
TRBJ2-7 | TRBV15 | CATSRDGATSSYEQYF
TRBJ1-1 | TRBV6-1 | CASSEDKTVAAFF
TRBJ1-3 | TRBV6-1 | CASSERGAGTIYF
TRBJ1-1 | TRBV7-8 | CASSLAPGVRGMNTEAFF
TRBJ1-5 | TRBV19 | CASSTRQSTVHQPQHF
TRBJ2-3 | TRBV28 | CASSLSASGVTSTDTQYF
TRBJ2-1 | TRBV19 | CASSIVQGGYNEQFF
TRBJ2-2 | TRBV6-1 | CASIDGGATGELFF
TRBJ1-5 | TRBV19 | CASLSSNQPQHF
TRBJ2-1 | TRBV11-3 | CASSAGGARSYNEQFF
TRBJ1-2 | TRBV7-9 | CASSSQRGQQGFSYGYTF
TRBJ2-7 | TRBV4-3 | CASSQGDRGYEQYF
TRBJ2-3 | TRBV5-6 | CASSLVVGRGITDTQYF
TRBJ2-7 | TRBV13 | CASSLGIRNEYEQYF
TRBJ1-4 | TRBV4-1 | CASSQTSAGENEKLFF
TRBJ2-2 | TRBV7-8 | CASSQRPTSNTGELFF
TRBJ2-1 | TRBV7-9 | CASSYTGTPYNEQFF
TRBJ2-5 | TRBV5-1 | CASSLGQAETQYF
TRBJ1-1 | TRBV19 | CASSAAGTGNTEAFF
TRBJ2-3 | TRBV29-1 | CSVAGRDRGSADTQYF
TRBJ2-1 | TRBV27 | CASSPGTSGNNEQFF
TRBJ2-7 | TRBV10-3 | CAISGQGSPNEQYF
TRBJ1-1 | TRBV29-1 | CSVATGGNTEAFF